This T cell receptor (beta chain) was captured in a study of T cells in Graves' hyperthyroidism and ophthalmopathy. About the study: Specimen type is peripheral blood, collected at initial diagnosis prior to any treatment.

Amplification of TCR beta CDR3 regions was performed using RNA transcripts as template. First-round RT-PCR with HTBI primers amplified the TCR CDR3 region. TCRdb reprocessed the multiplex PCR reads with MiXCR, giving one entry per CDR3 protein. Of about 360,000 distinct CDR3 sequences in the sample, roughly 19% are singletons; the top ten hold about 3.7%. Hyperthyroidism was newly diagnosed in patients aged 18 to 65 (duration under 2 months). The source of the PBMCs was less than 12 ml of fresh peripheral blood. This clonotype occurred many times. The sequence derives from a woman aged 18-29 years with Graves' hyperthyroidism. Sequenced sample: blood.

CDR3 bases: TGTGCCAGCAGCCGCAACCGGGACAGACTTCAACTCACCGGGGAGCTGTTTTTT. Translating it yields CASSRNRDRLQLTGELFF. The rearrangement uses TRBV9 and TRBJ2-2, with 7 bases lining up with TRBD1. Trimming at V came to 4 bases and at J to 4 bases, leaving 16 bases not matched to a gene. There are 18 residues in the CDR3. Looked up from germline, CDR1 is SGDLS and CDR2 is YYNGEE. Combining the CDR3 with reference TRBV9 and TRBJ2-2 gives the whole variable domain DSGVTQTPKHLITATGQRVTLRCSPRSGDLSVYWYQQSLDQGLQFLIQYYNGEERAKGNILERFSAQQFPDLHSELNLSSLELGDSALYFCASSRNRDRLQLTGELFFGEGSRLTVL.